These 3 T cell receptor beta chains originate from one sample sequenced in a study of patients and donors after allogeneic stem cell transplantation. TCRdb re-called the RT-PCR reads with MiXCR, one entry per CDR3 protein. The sample consists of hundreds of thousands of distinct CDR3 sequences, more than 35% of them appearing once. Source material: blood, either unsorted or a sorted T cell fraction (not recorded which). The receptors stem from a human donor who was either an allogeneic HSCT recipient or a stem cell or donor lymphocyte infusion donor (not recorded which). It is not recorded whose cells these are; they may come from a transplant donor.

This clonotype occurred a few times. V usage is TRBV12-3 or TRBV12-4 and J usage is TRBJ1-2; D is undetermined. The CDR3 has 12 amino acids. V was trimmed by 2 bases and J by 5 bases, leaving 6 bases between them. The CDR3: CASSLIGYGYTF. As DNA, the CDR3 is TGTGCCAGCAGTTTAATAGGATATGGCTACACCTTC.

There are a few counts of this clonotype. The genes are TRBV28 and TRBJ1-6; D gene ambiguous. The V end lost 5 bases, the J end lost 5 bases, and 13 bases lay between the germline ends. This CDR3 contains 15 residues. Germline values: CDR1 MDHEN, CDR2 SYDVKM. The CDR3 coding sequence is TGTGCCAGCAGTATTCCCACCTTTCATAATTCACCCCTCCACTTT. Protein product: CASSIPTFHNSPLHF.

This chain links TRBV5-1 with TRBJ1-3; a weak D match, TRBD1 (6 bases). V was clipped by 4 bases and J by 2 bases, with 19 bases between them. The CDR3 runs 17 residues. From germline, CDR1 is SGHRS and CDR2 YFSETQ. CDR3 sequence reads: CASSRGQGGLAGNTIYF. Here the CDR3 DNA reads TGCGCCAGCAGCCGAGGGCAAGGGGGTTTAGCTGGAAACACCATATATTTT.